A selection of T cell receptor beta chains follows, all from one sample in a study of tumor-infiltrating lymphocytes in primary liver carcinoma. TCRdb reprocessed the multiplex PCR reads with MiXCR, giving one entry per CDR3 protein. The sample carries approximately 110,000 distinct CDR3 sequences, roughly four fifths recorded once. Sequenced input: liver tumor tissue from sampling region 3. These receptors originate from a man in his forties or fifties with primary liver carcinoma and hepatitis B virus infection. The CDR3 runs from the conserved cysteine through the conserved F or W. A D gene is named only where the DNA matches it firmly. The listing skips clone size in some rows; elsewhere it reads once, few, many or a size class.

V	size	J	D	DNA	CDR3
TRBV5-1	NA	TRBJ1-4	NA	TGCGCCAGCAGCTTCGATGGCCGACCGAATAAAAAACTGTTTTTT	CASSFDGRPNKKLFF
TRBV12-3/TRBV12-4	NA	TRBJ1-2	NA	TGTGCCAGCAGTACCACCGGAAGGAGGCGTGGCTACACCTTC	CASSTTGRRRGYTF
TRBV18	NA	TRBJ2-3	NA	TGTGCCAGCTCACCCATAGCGTTGGGTATGCAGTATTTT	CASSPIALGMQYF
TRBV4-1	NA	TRBJ1-1	TRBD1	TGCGCCAGCAGCCACCCGGACAGGTTGAACACTGAAGCTTTATTT	CASSHPDRLNTEALF
TRBV11-2	NA	TRBJ2-7	NA	TGTGCTTGCAGCTCTAACAGGAACTTCTACGAGCAGTACTTC	CACSSNRNFYEQYF
TRBV11-2	NA	TRBJ2-5	NA	TGTACCAGCAGCGCAGGGTTGGGGGATACCCAATACTTC	CTSSAGLGDTQYF
TRBV6-2/TRBV6-3	NA	TRBJ2-4	NA	TGTGCCAGCAGAACCGATCGGAACGGTAAAAACACTCAGTACTTC	CASRTDRNGKNTQYF
TRBV29-1	NA	TRBJ2-1	NA	TGCAGCGCACCCGGGACGTCATACAATGAGCAGTTCTTC	CSAPGTSYNEQFF
TRBV7-9	NA	TRBJ2-7	NA	TGTGCCAGCAGCCTAGAACCCCTCCCCTACGAGCAGTACTTC	CASSLEPLPYEQYF
TRBV6-1	NA	TRBJ2-1	TRBD2	TGTGCCCGCAGAGAACTAGCGGGTATGAATGAGCAGTTCTTC	CARRELAGMNEQFF
TRBV6-1	NA	TRBJ1-5	NA	TGTGCCAGCATTAGCGTCTTTGGCGGGACACAGCATTTT	CASISVFGGTQHF
TRBV29-1	NA	TRBJ2-5	NA	TGCAGCGTTGGATCACCCGGAGAGATCCAGTACTTC	CSVGSPGEIQYF
TRBV6-1	NA	TRBJ1-2	NA	TGTGCCAGCAGTGAATGCAAGGGGCGGAACAGCTTC	CASSECKGRNSF
TRBV29-1	once	TRBJ2-7	TRBD2	TGCGGCGTCGCTTTGGGATTAGCGGGGTCGTACGAACAGTACTTC	CGVALGLAGSYEQYF
TRBV11-2	NA	TRBJ1-4	TRBD1	TGTCTCAGGAGCCTCGGACAGGGGGCGGAAAAACTGTTTTTT	CLRSLGQGAEKLFF
TRBV6-5	NA	TRBJ2-7	NA	TGTGCCAGCATCGGACTAGTCGGGGGCGGGCAGTACTTC	CASIGLVGGGQYF
TRBV29-1	NA	TRBJ2-7	NA	NA	CSVGQGTIGEQYF
TRBV30	NA	TRBJ1-1	NA	TGTGCCTGGGACAGGATGGACACTGAAGCTTTCTTT	CAWDRMDTEAFF
TRBV2	NA	TRBJ2-1	NA	TGTGTCAGCGACTCAGGGTCCTACAATGAGCAGTTCTTC	CVSDSGSYNEQFF
TRBV13	once	TRBJ1-5	NA	TGTGCCAGCAGCTTAGGCGGTATCAAGCAGCCCCAGCATTTT	CASSLGGIKQPQHF
TRBV14	NA	TRBJ2-3	NA	TGTGCCAGCAGTCAACGAAAATCCGGGATAGGGACAGATACGCAGTATTTT	CASSQRKSGIGTDTQYF
TRBV28	few	TRBJ2-5	TRBD2	TGTGCCAGCAGCTCGACTAGCGGGTTTGAGGCCCAGTATTTC	CASSSTSGFEAQYF
TRBV6-5	NA	TRBJ2-1	NA	TGTGCCAGCAGCTACGAGGGAGCAGCCCACAATGAGCAGTTCTTC	CASSYEGAAHNEQFF
TRBV6-1	NA	TRBJ2-3	NA	TGTGCCAGCAGTGAAGGTAGCTGGGCAGATACGCAGTATTTT	CASSEGSWADTQYF
TRBV6-5	NA	TRBJ2-7	NA	TGTGCCAGCAGGCGGACTGACGGGAGATCTTGGGAGCAGTACTTC	CASRRTDGRSWEQYF
TRBV11-1	NA	TRBJ2-4	NA	TGTGCCAACAGCCGGAAGCAGGGTGGCATCCAGTACTTC	CANSRKQGGIQYF
TRBV28	few	TRBJ2-7	NA	TGTGCCAGCACTCCTTCGGGTTTCGGCGAGCGGTACTTC	CASTPSGFGERYF
TRBV29-1	NA	TRBJ2-3	NA	TGCAGTGTTGCCCCTTTCATAGATACGCAGTATTTT	CSVAPFIDTQYF
TRBV30	NA	TRBJ1-5	NA	TGTACCTGGAGTGGGAAACAGCGGGTCCTCATCGGGCAGCCCCAGCATTTT	CTWSGKQRVLIGQPQHF
TRBV5-1	NA	TRBJ2-1	TRBD2	TGCGCCATCACGAAAAGCGGGGGGTACAATGAGCAGTTTTTC	CAITKSGGYNEQFF
TRBV29-1	NA	TRBJ2-6	TRBD2	TGTAGCGTTGGAGGGACTAACGGGAGCCTCTCTGGGGCCAACGTCCCGACTTTC	CSVGGTNGSLSGANVPTF
TRBV6-6	NA	TRBJ1-5	TRBD1	TGTGCCAGCAGTCTCGACTTAGGGGGCACAGATACGCAGCATTTT	CASSLDLGGTDTQHF
TRBV5-6	once	TRBJ2-5	NA	TGTGCCAGCAGCTTGGAGGCTAGTCAAGAAGCCCAGTACTTC	CASSLEASQEAQYF
TRBV14	NA	TRBJ2-6	NA	TGTGACAGCAGCCCACGATGGACAGTGCTCCTCTCTGAGGCCAACGTCCTGACTTTC	CDSSPRWTVLLSEANVLTF
TRBV11-2	NA	TRBJ2-7	NA	TGTGCCAGCGCTCCCGGGGGTTACGAGCAGTACTTC	CASAPGGYEQYF
TRBV5-1	once	TRBJ2-5	NA	TGCGCCAGCACCTGGGATCAAGAGACCCAGCACTTC	CASTWDQETQHF
TRBV12-3/TRBV12-4	few	TRBJ1-5	NA	TGTGCTAGCAACCGCCTTTCAGGGAGCAATAGCAATCAGCCCCAGCATTTT	CASNRLSGSNSNQPQHF
TRBV5-4	NA	TRBJ1-2	NA	TGTGCCAGCAGCATGACCGCGGGGTCGGACTATGGCTACACCTTC	CASSMTAGSDYGYTF